Sequencing of this T cell receptor (beta chain) was carried out in a study of cytomegalovirus exposure and HLA in healthy donors. General study points: Several of the most significant clusters appeared, in a later analysis, to be linked to common viral pathogens. Exclusion applied to some V segments, including TRBV6-2 and TRBV6-3, as they were indistinguishable.

With 60 Vbeta and 13 Jbeta primers, the PCR was carried out. Repertoires were generated with immunoSEQ multiplex PCR, while TCRdb's copy carries only in-frame clones and drops some. The sample consists of around 90,000 clones, 82% of them appearing once. Germline lookup yields CDR1 LGHNA and CDR2 YSLEER. The CDR3 contains 18 residues. Germline trimming cut 0 bases from V and 3 bases from J; bases unmatched to any gene: 6. This clone was picked up a small number of times. Antigen: not known. This receptor was identified in a man in his fifties or sixties in good health and CMV-seronegative. Sequencing was carried out using PBMCs. The J gene is TRBJ2-1, the V gene TRBV4-3; 12 positions match TRBD1. The CDR3 nucleotides are TGCGCCAGCAGCCAAGATCCGGGGACAGGGGGCATCTACAATGAGCAGTTCTTC. This translates into CASSQDPGTGGIYNEQFF.